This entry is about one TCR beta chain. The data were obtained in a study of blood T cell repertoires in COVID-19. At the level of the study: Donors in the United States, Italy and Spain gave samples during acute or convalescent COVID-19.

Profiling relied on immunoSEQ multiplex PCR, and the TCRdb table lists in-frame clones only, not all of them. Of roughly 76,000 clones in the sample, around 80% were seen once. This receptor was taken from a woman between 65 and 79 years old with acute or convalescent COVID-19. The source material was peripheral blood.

In DNA, the CDR3 is TGTGCCAGCAGCACAAGCCCCAGGGGCCGGGAAAAACTGTTTTTT. This gives the protein CASSTSPRGREKLFF. This chain connects TRBV9 to TRBJ1-4; TRBD1 might be the D (6 bases). This CDR3 is 15 amino acids long. V was pared by 4 bases and J by 8 bases, with 18 bases between. The germline gives CDR1 SGDLS, CDR2 YYNGEE.